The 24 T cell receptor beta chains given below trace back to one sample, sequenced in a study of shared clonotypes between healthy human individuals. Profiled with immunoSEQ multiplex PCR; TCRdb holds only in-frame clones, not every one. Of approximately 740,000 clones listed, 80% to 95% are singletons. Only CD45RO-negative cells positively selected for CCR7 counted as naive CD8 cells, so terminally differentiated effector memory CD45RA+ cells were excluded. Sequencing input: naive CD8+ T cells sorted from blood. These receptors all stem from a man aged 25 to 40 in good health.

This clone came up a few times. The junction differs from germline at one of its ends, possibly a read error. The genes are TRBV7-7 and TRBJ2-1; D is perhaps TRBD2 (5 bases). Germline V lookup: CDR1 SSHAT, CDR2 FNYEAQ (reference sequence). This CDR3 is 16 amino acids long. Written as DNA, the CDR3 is TGTGCTAGCAGCACCTCAACGTCCAGGAGGTTCGATGAGCAGTTCTTC. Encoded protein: CASSTSTSRRFDEQFF.

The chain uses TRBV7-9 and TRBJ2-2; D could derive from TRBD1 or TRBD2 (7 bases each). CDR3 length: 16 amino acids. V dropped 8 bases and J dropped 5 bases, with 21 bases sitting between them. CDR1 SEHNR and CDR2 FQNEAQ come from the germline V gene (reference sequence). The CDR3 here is CASLPLQGEGTGELFF. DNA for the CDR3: TGTGCCAGCTTGCCCCTCCAGGGGGAGGGGACCGGGGAGCTGTTTTTT.

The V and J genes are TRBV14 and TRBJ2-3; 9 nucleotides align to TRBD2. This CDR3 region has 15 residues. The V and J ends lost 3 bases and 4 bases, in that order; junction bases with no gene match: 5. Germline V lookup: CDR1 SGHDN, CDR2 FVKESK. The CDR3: CASSHTGLAADTQYF. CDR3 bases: TGTGCCAGCAGCCACACGGGACTAGCTGCAGATACGCAGTATTTT.

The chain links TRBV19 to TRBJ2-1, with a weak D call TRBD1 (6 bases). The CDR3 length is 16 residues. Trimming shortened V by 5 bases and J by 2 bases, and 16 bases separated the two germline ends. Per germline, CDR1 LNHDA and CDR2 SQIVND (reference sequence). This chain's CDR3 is CASSEPSGQTYNEQFF. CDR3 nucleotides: TGTGCCAGTAGTGAGCCCTCGGGACAAACCTACAATGAGCAGTTCTTC.

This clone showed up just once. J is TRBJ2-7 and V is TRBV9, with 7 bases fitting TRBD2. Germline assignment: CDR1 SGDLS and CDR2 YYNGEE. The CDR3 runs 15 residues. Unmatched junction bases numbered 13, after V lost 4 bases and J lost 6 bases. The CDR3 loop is CASSPLAGEGREQYF. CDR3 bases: TGTGCCAGCAGCCCGTTGGCGGGAGAGGGACGCGAGCAGTACTTC.

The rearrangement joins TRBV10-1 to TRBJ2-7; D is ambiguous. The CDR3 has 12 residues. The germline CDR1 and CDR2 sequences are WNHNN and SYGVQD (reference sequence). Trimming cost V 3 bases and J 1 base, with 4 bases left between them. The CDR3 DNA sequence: TGCGCCAGCAGTGACAGGTCCTACGAGCAGTACTTC. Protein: CASSDRSYEQYF.

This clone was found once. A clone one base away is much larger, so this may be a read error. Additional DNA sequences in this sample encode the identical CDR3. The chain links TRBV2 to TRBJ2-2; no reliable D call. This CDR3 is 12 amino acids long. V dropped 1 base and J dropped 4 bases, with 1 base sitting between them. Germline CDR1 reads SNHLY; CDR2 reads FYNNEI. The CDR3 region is CASSEGTGELFF. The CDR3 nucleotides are TGTGCCAGCAGTGAAGGCACCGGGGAGCTGTTTTTT.

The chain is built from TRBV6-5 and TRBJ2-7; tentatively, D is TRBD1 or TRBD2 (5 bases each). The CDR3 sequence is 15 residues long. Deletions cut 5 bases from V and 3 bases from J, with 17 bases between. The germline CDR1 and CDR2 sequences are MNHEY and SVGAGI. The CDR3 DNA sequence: TGTGCCAGCAGTAAGGACTTATTGCAGGGCTACGAGCAGTACTTC. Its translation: CASSKDLLQGYEQYF.

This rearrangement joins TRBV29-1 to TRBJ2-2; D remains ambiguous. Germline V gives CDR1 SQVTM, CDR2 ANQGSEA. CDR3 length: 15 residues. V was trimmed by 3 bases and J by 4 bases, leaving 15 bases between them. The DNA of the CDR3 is TGCAGCGTTGAGTTTTCCGACCCGGGCACCGGGGAGCTGTTTTTT. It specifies CSVEFSDPGTGELFF.

CDR3: CASRSGAEQYF. Written as DNA, the CDR3 is TGTGCCAGCAGGTCAGGGGCTGAGCAGTACTTC. V gene TRBV6-6 combines with J gene TRBJ2-7; the D gene is possibly TRBD1 (6 bases). V lost 6 bases, J lost 7 bases, and 10 bases lay in between. The CDR3 consists of 11 residues. Germline loops: CDR1 MNHNY, CDR2 SVGAGI (reference sequence).

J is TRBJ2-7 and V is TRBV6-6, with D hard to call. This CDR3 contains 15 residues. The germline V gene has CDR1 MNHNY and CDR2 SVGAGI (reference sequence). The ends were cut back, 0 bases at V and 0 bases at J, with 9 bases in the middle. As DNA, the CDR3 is TGTGCCAGCAGTTACTCTAGGGAAAGCTCCTACGAGCAGTACTTC. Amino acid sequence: CASSYSRESSYEQYF.

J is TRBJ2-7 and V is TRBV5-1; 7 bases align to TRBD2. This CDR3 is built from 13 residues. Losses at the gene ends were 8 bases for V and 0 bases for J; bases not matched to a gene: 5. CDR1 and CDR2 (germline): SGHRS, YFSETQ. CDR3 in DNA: TGCGCCAGTAAGCGGGATCTCTCCTACGAGCAGTACTTC. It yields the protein CASKRDLSYEQYF.

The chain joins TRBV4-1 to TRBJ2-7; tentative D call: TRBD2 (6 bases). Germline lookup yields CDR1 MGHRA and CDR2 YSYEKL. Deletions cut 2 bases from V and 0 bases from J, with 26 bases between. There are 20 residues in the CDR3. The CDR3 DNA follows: TGCGCCAGCAGCCAACCGGGTGGGAGGCGGACACCTTTAGGCTCCTACGAGCAGTACTTC. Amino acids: CASSQPGGRRTPLGSYEQYF.

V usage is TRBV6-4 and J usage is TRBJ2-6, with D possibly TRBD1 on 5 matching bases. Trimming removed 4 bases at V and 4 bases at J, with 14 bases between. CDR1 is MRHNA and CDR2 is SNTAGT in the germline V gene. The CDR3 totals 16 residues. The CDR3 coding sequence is TGTGCCAGCAGTGGCCAGACAGAGTCAGGGGCCAACGTCCTGACTTTC. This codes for CASSGQTESGANVLTF.

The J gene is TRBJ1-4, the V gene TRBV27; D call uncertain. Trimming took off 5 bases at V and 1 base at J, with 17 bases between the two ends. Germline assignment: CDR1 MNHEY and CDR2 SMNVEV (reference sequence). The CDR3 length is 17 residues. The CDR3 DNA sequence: TGTGCCAGCAGTCCCCGTTCCGGCCTCGGAACTAATGAAAAACTGTTTTTT. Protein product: CASSPRSGLGTNEKLFF.

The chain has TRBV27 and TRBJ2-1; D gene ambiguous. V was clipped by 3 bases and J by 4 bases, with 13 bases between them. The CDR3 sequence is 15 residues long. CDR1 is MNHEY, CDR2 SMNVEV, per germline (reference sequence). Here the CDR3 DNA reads TGTGCCAGCAGTTTGACCAGGCTCATTTACAATGAGCAGTTCTTC. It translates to CASSLTRLIYNEQFF.

This chain's CDR3 is CASSQVAGLYEQYF. CDR3 coding DNA: TGCGCCAGCAGCCAAGTGGCCGGCCTCTACGAGCAGTACTTC. This chain uses TRBV4-1 with TRBJ2-7; D unclear. CDR3 length equals 14 residues. The ends were cut back, 1 base at V and 3 bases at J, with 10 bases in the middle. CDR1 and CDR2 from the germline V gene are MGHRA and YSYEKL.

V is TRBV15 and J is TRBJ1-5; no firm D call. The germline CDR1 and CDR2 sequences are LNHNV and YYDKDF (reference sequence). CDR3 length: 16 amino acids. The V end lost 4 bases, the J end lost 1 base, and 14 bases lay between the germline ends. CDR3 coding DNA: TGTGCCACCAGCAATTCGACATCCTCGAGCAATCAGCCCCAGCATTTT. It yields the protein CATSNSTSSSNQPQHF.

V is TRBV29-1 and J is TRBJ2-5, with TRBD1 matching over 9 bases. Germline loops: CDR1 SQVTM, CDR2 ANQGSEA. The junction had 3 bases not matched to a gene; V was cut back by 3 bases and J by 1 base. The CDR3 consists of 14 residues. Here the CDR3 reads CSVDWGQGQETQYF. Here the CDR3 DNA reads TGCAGCGTTGATTGGGGACAGGGCCAAGAGACCCAGTACTTC.

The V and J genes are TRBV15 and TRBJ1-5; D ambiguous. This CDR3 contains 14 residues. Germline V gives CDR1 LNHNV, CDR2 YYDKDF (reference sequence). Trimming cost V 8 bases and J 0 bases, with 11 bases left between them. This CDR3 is CATAEGYSNQPQHF. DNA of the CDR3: TGTGCCACCGCGGAGGGTTATAGCAATCAGCCCCAGCATTTT.

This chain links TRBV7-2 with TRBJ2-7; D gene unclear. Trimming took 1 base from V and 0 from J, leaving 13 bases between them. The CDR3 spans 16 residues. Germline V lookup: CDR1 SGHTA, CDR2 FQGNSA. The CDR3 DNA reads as TGTGCCAGCAGCTTAGGGCCCCTAAAAAGCTCCTACGAGCAGTACTTC. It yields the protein CASSLGPLKSSYEQYF. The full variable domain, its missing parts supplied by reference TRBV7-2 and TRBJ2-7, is GAGVSQSPSNKVTEKGKDVELRCDPISGHTALYWYRQSLGQGLEFLIYFQGNSAPDKSGLPSDRFSAERTGGSVSTLTIQRTQQEDSAVYLCASSLGPLKSSYEQYFGPGTRLTVT.

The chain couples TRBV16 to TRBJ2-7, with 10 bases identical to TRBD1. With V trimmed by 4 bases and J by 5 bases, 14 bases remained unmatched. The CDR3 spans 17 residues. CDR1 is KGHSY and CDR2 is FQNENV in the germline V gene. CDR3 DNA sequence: TGTGCCAGCAGCCCTCGACCGGGACAGGGGTCGGGGAACGAGCAGTACTTC. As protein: CASSPRPGQGSGNEQYF.

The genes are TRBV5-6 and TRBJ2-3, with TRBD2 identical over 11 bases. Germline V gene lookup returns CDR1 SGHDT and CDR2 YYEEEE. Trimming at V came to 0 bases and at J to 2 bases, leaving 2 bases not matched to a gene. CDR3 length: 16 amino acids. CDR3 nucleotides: TGTGCCAGCAGCTTGGCTAGCGGGAGGTCCACAGATACGCAGTATTTT. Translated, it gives CASSLASGRSTDTQYF.

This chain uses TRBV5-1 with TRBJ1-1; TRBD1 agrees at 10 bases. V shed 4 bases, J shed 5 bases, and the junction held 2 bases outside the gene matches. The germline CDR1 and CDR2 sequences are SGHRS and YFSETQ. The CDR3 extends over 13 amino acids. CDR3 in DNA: TGCGCCAGCAGCAGGGACAGGGGTACTGAAGCTTTCTTT. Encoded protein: CASSRDRGTEAFF.